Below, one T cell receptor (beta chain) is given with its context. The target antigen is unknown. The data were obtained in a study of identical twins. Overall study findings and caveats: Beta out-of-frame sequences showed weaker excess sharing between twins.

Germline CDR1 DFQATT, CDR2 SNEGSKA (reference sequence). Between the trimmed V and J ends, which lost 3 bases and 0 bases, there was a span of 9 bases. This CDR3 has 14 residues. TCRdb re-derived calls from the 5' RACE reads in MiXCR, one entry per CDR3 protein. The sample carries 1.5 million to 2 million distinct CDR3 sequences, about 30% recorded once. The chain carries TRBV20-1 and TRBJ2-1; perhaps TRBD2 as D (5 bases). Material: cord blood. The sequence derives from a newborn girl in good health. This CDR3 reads CSARRRDSYNEQFF. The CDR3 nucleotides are TGCAGTGCTAGGCGCCGGGACTCCTACAATGAGCAGTTCTTC.